These 21 T cell receptor beta chains originate from one sample sequenced in a study of response to subunit inactivated influenza vaccine. TCRdb used MiXCR to reprocess the RT-PCR reads, holding one entry per CDR3 protein. The table records about 780,000 distinct CDR3 sequences, less than 20% of them present only once. Sequenced material: PBMCs from blood, taken 5 days after vaccination. The receptors here all came from a man between 50 and 59 years old who received an inactivated influenza vaccine.

Written as DNA, the CDR3 is TGTGCCAGCTCACCCTTCGAGTCACCCCTCCACTTT. This codes for CASSPFESPLHF. V gene TRBV18 combines with J gene TRBJ1-6; D uncertain. The CDR3 length is 12 residues. Trimming pared 3 bases from V and 10 bases from J, leaving 7 bases between. The germline V gene has CDR1 KGHSH and CDR2 LQKENI.

The gene calls are TRBV27 and TRBJ1-6; D might be TRBD1 (6 bases). Germline lookup yields CDR1 MNHEY and CDR2 SMNVEV (reference sequence). The CDR3 runs to 14 residues. V dropped 6 bases and J dropped 7 bases, with 13 bases sitting between them. CDR3 residues: CASSAGGRNSPLHF. In DNA, the CDR3 is TGTGCCAGCAGCGCGGGGGGGCGGAATTCACCCCTCCACTTT.

The gene calls are TRBV9 and TRBJ2-7, with unresolved D. The CDR3 totals 14 residues. Trimming pared 0 bases from V and 2 bases from J, leaving 9 bases between. CDR1 is SGDLS and CDR2 is YYNGEE in the germline V gene. The CDR3 is CASSVDVRPYEQYF. CDR3 sequence (DNA): TGTGCCAGCAGCGTAGATGTCAGACCCTACGAGCAGTACTTC.

In its sample, this clonotype was seen a few times. V and J are TRBV29-1 and TRBJ1-1; perhaps TRBD1 as D (5 bases). CDR1 and CDR2 (germline): SQVTM, ANQGSEA. Trimming stripped 4 bases from V and 4 bases from J, with 16 bases between. The length of the CDR3 is 14 residues. This CDR3 is CSVVGGVSGTEAFF. The CDR3 DNA follows: TGCAGCGTTGTGGGGGGGGTTTCCGGCACTGAAGCTTTCTTT.

About this clonotype: Here the CDR3 omits its conserved ending phenylalanine or tryptophan, so a read error is the likely source. The rearrangement links TRBV4-3 to TRBJ2-7; D unclear. The CDR3 loop spans 13 amino acids. Germline loops: CDR1 LGHNA, CDR2 YSLEER. V gave up 4 bases and J gave up 7 bases, with 14 bases separating them. CDR3 in amino acids: CASSLEFGAEQYS. The CDR3 DNA is TGCGCCAGCAGCCTCGAATTCGGTGCAGAGCAGTACTCC.

This clonotype turned up a few times. CDR3 nucleotides: TGTGCCAGCAGCCCTCGCAGGGGCCCTCCTGGCAATGAGCAGTTCTTC. Translating it yields CASSPRRGPPGNEQFF. The gene calls are TRBV7-2 and TRBJ2-1; a weak D match, TRBD1 (6 bases). The V gene's germline CDR1 is SGHTA and CDR2 FQGNSA. V was pared by 5 bases and J by 6 bases, with 20 bases between. The CDR3 has 16 residues. The variable domain in full, with the rest retrieved from reference TRBV7-2 and TRBJ2-1, is GAGVSQSPSNKVTEKGKDVELRCDPISGHTALYWYRQSLGQGLEFLIYFQGNSAPDKSGLPSDRFSAERTGGSVSTLTIQRTQQEDSAVYLCASSPRRGPPGNEQFFGPGTRLTVL.

V usage is TRBV29-1 and J usage is TRBJ2-7; D call uncertain. The CDR3 totals 13 residues. Germline lookup yields CDR1 SQVTM and CDR2 ANQGSEA. Trimming shortened V by 1 base and J by 1 base, and 8 bases separated the two germline ends. The DNA for the CDR3 is TGCAGCGTTGAAGGGGGTTTATCCTACGAGCAGTACTTC. It is translated as CSVEGGLSYEQYF.

Only a few counts were recorded for this clonotype. V is TRBV7-2 and J is TRBJ2-4; TRBD1 aligns across 7 bases. In germline, CDR1 is SGHTA, CDR2 FQGNSA. V trimming: 5 bases; J trimming: 8 bases; junction bases outside the gene matches: 9. The CDR3 length is 14 residues. The CDR3 DNA reads TGTGCCAGCAGCCCCGCAAGGGGGCTTGACATTCAGTACTTC. This codes for CASSPARGLDIQYF.

CDR3: CASSSTTMPTQYF. In nucleotides, the CDR3 is TGCGCCAGCAGCTCGACTACCATGCCGACCCAGTACTTC. The chain carries TRBV5-1 and TRBJ2-5; a possible D gene is TRBD2 (5 bases). The CDR3 is 13 residues long. V was trimmed by 3 bases and J by 7 bases, leaving 13 bases between them. Germline V gene data show CDR1 as SGHRS and CDR2 as YFSETQ.

The chain is built from TRBV5-1 and TRBJ2-1; unclear D gene. This CDR3 is 15 amino acids long. CDR1 and CDR2 (germline): SGHRS, YFSETQ. Trimming removed 1 base at V and 10 bases at J, with 18 bases between. In nucleotides, the CDR3 is TGCGCCAGCAGCTTGTCTCACGGGCCTCTGTGGGAGCAGTTCTTC. Translation: CASSLSHGPLWEQFF.

A few counts support this clonotype. V and J are TRBV5-1 and TRBJ2-7; 7 bases align to TRBD2. The CDR3 runs 14 residues. CDR1 SGHRS and CDR2 YFSETQ come from the germline V gene. V lost 4 bases and J lost 3; bases outside the gene matches: 7. CDR3 region: CASSPSGGNYEQYF. CDR3 sequence (DNA): TGCGCCAGCAGCCCCTCGGGGGGAAACTACGAGCAGTACTTC. The full variable domain, completed using reference TRBV5-1 and TRBJ2-7, is KAGVTQTPRYLIKTRGQQVTLSCSPISGHRSVSWYQQTPGQGLQFLFEYFSETQRNKGNFPGRFSGRQFSNSRSEMNVSTLELGDSALYLCASSPSGGNYEQYFGPGTRLTVT.

The chain is built from TRBV10-3 and TRBJ2-6; D tentatively reads TRBD1 or TRBD2 (5 bases each). The CDR3 length is 16 residues. Germline lookup yields CDR1 ENHRY and CDR2 SYGVKD. Trimming left V 3 bases short and J 0 bases short, with 9 bases between. The CDR3 region is CAISDGGFSGANVLTF. DNA for the CDR3: TGTGCCATCAGTGATGGGGGTTTCTCTGGGGCCAACGTCCTGACTTTC.

Many counts were recorded for this clonotype. The chain employs TRBV12-3 or TRBV12-4 and TRBJ1-2; D possibly corresponds to TRBD1 (5 bases). The CDR3 is 13 residues long. The V end was cut by 3 bases, the J end by 4 bases, with 9 bases between. The CDR3 DNA reads TGTGCCAGCAGTTTCCGGGGCTCCTATGGCTACACCTTC. As protein: CASSFRGSYGYTF.

The chain recombines TRBV5-1 with TRBJ1-4; 7 nucleotides agree with TRBD1. Germline V gene data show CDR1 as SGHRS and CDR2 as YFSETQ. V lost 4 bases and J lost 3; bases outside the gene matches: 9. This CDR3 comprises 16 residues. The CDR3 DNA reads as TGCGCCAGCAGCGTACCGACCGGGACAGCTAATGAAAAACTGTTTTTT. Its translation: CASSVPTGTANEKLFF.

This clonotype was seen more than once but under ten times. This chain links TRBV7-9 with TRBJ2-4; no definite D call. The CDR3 is 15 amino acids. Germline V CDR1 and CDR2: SEHNR, FQNEAQ (reference sequence). The germline V and J ends were trimmed by 5 bases and 0 bases, with 11 bases remaining between them. The CDR3 DNA is TGTGCCAGCAGCCTTAATGTACTAGCCAAAAACATTCAGTACTTC. This codes for CASSLNVLAKNIQYF.

This clonotype was seen a handful of times. This chain connects TRBV5-1 to TRBJ2-3; D tentatively reads TRBD1 or TRBD2 (6 bases each). From germline, CDR1 is SGHRS and CDR2 YFSETQ. V gave up 0 bases and J gave up 1 base, with 9 bases separating them. The CDR3 length is 15 residues. In DNA, the CDR3 is TGCGCCAGCAGCTTGGAGGGGGGCCGCACAGATACGCAGTATTTT. Its protein product is CASSLEGGRTDTQYF.

This chain links TRBV30 with TRBJ1-3; D not certain. There are 13 residues in the CDR3. Deletions cut 2 bases from V and 11 bases from J, with 16 bases between. In germline, CDR1 is GTSNPN, CDR2 SVGIG (reference sequence). CDR3 DNA: TGTGCCTGGAGTACTCCCATGGGTTGGGCCATATATTTT. Translated: CAWSTPMGWAIYF.

V and J are TRBV6-2 or TRBV6-3 and TRBJ1-1; D gene ambiguous. The germline CDR1 and CDR2 sequences are MNHEY and SVGEGT. Trimming removed 0 bases from V and 1 base from J, with 12 bases in between. This CDR3 contains 16 residues. The CDR3 coding sequence is TGTGCCAGCAGTTACTCGAAGTTGACCGCGAACACTGAAGCTTTCTTT. Protein product: CASSYSKLTANTEAFF.

CDR3 nucleotide sequence: TGTGCCAGCAGTGACCCAGACAGGGGGCGGGCGCGTTCAGAAGAGACCCAGTACTTC. Its protein is CASSDPDRGRARSEETQYF. The chain is built from TRBV25-1 and TRBJ2-5; TRBD1 aligns across 10 bases. Unmatched junction bases numbered 16, after V lost 3 bases and J lost 3 bases. CDR3 length equals 19 residues. The germline V gene has CDR1 MGHDK and CDR2 SYGVNS.

This clonotype turned up a few times. The CDR3 is CSAFEPHFYSNQPQHF. CDR3 nucleotide sequence: TGCAGTGCTTTCGAACCCCACTTCTATAGCAATCAGCCCCAGCATTTT. The chain couples TRBV20-1 to TRBJ1-5; D unclear. V lost 5 bases, J lost 0 bases, and 17 bases lay in between. Germline V gene sequence: CDR1 DFQATT, CDR2 SNEGSKA (reference sequence). CDR3 size: 16 residues.

This clonotype has just a few counts. The rearrangement joins TRBV12-3 or TRBV12-4 to TRBJ2-2; TRBD2 aligns across 13 bases. The ends lost 4 bases at V and 6 bases at J; junction bases unmatched: 5. The CDR3 runs to 16 residues. The CDR3 loop is CASSSRTSGSAGELFF. CDR3 nucleotide sequence: TGTGCCAGCAGTTCGAGGACTAGCGGGAGCGCCGGGGAGCTGTTTTTT.